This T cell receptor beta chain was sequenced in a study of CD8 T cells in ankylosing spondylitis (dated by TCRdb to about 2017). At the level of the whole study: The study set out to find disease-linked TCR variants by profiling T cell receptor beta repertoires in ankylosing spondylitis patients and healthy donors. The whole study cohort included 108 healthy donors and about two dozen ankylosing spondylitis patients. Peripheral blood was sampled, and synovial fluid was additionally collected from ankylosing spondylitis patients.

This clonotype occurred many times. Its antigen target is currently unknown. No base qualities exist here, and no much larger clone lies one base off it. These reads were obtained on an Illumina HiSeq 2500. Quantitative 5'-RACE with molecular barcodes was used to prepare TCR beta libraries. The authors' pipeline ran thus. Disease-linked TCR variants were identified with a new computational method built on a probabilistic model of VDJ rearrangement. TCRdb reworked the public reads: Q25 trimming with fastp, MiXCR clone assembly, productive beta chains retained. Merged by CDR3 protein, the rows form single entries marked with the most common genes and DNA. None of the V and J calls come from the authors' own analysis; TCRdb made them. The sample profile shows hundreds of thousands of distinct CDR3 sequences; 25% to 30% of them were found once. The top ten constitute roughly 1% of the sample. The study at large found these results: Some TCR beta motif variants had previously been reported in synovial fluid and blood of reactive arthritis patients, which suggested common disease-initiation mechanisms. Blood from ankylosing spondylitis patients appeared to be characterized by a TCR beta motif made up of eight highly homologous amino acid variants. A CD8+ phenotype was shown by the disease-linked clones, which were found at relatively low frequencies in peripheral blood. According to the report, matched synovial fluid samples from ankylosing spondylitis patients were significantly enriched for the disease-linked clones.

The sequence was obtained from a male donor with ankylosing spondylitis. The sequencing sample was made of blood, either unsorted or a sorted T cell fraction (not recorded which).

The DNA is as follows: TGTGCCAGCAGCTTGGACGGGGCGAAGGATCAGCCCCAGCATTTT. Translation gives CASSLDGAKDQPQHF. Here the chain combines TRBV5-5 and TRBJ1-5; D gene: possibly TRBD1, on 5 matching bases. The CDR3 goes from the cysteine to the phenylalanine over 15 residues. Just the 45-base CDR3 DNA is kept, in frame starting at base 1. A distance of 12 bases separates the germline ends of V and J, which lose 0 bases and 5 bases respectively. CDR1 and CDR2 (SGHKS, YYEKEE) derive from the germline V gene (reference sequence).